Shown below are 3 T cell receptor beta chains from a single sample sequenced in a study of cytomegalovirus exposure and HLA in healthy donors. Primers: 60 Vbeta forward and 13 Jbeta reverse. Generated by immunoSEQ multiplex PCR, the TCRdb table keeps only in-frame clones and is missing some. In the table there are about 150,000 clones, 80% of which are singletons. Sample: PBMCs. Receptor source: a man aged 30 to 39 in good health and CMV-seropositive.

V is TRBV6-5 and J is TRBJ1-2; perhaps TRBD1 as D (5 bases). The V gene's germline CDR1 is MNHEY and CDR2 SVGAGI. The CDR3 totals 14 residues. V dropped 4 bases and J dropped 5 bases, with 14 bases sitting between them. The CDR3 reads CASSFDSAPYGYTF. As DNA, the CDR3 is TGTGCCAGCAGTTTTGACAGCGCACCATATGGCTACACCTTC.

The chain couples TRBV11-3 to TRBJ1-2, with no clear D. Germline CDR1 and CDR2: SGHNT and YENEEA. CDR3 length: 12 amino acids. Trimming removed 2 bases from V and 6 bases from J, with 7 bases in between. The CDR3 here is CASSLYQNGYTF. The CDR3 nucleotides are TGTGCCAGCAGCTTATATCAGAATGGCTACACCTTC. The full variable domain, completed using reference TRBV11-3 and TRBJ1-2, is EAGVVQSPRYKIIEKKQPVAFWCNPISGHNTLYWYLQNLGQGPELLIRYENEEAVDDSQLPKDRFSAERLKGVDSTLKIQPAELGDSAVYLCASSLYQNGYTFGSGTRLTVV.

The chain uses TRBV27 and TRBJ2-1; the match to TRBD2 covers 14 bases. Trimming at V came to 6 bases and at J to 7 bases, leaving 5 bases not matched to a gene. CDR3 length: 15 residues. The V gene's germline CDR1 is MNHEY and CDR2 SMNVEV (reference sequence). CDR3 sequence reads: CASSAGTSGRNEQFF. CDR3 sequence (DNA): TGTGCCAGCAGCGCCGGGACTAGCGGGAGAAATGAGCAGTTCTTC.